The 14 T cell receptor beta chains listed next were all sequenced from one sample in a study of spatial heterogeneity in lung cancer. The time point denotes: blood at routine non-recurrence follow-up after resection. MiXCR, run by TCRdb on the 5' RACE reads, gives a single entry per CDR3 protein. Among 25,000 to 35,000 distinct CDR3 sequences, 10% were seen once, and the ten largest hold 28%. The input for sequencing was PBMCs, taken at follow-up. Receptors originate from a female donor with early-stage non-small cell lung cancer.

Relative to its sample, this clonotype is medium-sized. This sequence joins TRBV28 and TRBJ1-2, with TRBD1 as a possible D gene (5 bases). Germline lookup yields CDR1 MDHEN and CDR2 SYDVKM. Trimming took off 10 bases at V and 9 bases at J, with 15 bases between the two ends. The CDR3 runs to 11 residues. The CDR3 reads CATGAARSYTF. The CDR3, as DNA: TGTGCCACCGGGGCAGCCCGAAGCTACACCTTC.

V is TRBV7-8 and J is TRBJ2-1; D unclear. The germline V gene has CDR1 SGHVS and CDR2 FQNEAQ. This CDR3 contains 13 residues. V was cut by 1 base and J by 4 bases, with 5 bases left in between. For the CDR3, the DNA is TGTGCCAGCAGCTTAGTCACATACAATGAGCAGTTCTTC. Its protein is CASSLVTYNEQFF. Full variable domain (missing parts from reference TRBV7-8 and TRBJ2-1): GAGVSQSPRYKVAKRGQDVALRCDPISGHVSLFWYQQALGQGPEFLTYFQNEAQLDKSGLPSDRFFAERPEGSVSTLKIQRTQQEDSAVYLCASSLVTYNEQFFGPGTRLTVL.

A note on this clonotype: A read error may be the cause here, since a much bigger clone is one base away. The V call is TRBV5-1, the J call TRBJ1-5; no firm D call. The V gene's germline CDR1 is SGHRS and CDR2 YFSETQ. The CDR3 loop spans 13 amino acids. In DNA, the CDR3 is TGCGTCAGCAGCTTGTTCAGCAATCAGCCCCAGCATTTT. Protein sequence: CVSSLFSNQPQHF.

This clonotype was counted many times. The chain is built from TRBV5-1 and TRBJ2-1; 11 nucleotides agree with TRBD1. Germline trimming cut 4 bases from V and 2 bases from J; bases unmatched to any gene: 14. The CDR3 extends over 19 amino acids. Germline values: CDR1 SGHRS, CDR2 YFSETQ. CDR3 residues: CASSTPGTGGSTAYNEQFF. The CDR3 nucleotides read TGCGCCAGCAGCACACCCGGGACAGGGGGTTCCACGGCCTACAATGAGCAGTTCTTC.

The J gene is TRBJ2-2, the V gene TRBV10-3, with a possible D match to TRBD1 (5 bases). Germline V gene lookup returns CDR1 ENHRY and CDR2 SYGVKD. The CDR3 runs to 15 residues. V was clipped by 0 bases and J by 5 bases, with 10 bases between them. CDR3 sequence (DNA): TGTGCCATCAGTGAGTCCCCGACAGTAACCGGGGAGCTGTTTTTT. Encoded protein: CAISESPTVTGELFF.

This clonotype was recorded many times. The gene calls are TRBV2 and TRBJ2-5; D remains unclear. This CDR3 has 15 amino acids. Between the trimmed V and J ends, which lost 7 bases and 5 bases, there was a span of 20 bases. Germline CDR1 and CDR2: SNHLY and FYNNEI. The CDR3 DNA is TGTGCCAGCATTGTTGGACCCTTCGCCGACGAGACCCAGTACTTC. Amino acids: CASIVGPFADETQYF.

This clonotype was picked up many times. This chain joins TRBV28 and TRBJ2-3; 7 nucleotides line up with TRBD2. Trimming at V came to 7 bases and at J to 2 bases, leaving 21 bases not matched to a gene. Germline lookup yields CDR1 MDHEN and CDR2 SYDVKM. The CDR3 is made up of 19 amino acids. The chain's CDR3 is CASTQIVVGGLADTDTQYF. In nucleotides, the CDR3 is TGTGCCAGCACCCAAATCGTAGTCGGTGGGCTAGCGGACACAGATACGCAGTATTTT.

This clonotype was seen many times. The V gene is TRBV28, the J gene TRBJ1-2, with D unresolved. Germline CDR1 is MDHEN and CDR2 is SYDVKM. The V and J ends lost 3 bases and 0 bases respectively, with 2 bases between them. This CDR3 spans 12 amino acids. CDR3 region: CASSLPNYGYTF. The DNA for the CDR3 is TGTGCCAGCAGTTTGCCTAACTATGGCTACACCTTC.

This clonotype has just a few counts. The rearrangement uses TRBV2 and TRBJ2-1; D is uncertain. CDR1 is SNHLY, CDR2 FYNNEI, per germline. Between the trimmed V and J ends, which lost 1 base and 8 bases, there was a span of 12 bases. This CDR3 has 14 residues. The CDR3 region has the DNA TGTGCCAGCAGTGAAGGGTGGTTGTCCGATGAGCAGTTCTTC. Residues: CASSEGWLSDEQFF.

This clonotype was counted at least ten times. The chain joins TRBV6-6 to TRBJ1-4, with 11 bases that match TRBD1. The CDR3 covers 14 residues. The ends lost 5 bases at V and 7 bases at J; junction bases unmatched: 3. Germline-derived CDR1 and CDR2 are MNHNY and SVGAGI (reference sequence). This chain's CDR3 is CASSRGQGVEKLFF. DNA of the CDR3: TGTGCCAGCAGTAGGGGACAGGGGGTTGAAAAACTGTTTTTT.

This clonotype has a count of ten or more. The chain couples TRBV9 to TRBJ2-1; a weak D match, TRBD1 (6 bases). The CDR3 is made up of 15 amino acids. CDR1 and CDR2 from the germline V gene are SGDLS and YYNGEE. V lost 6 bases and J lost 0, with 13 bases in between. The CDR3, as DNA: TGTGCCAGCAACCGAGGGGGAAGCTCCTACAATGAGCAGTTCTTC. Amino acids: CASNRGGSSYNEQFF.

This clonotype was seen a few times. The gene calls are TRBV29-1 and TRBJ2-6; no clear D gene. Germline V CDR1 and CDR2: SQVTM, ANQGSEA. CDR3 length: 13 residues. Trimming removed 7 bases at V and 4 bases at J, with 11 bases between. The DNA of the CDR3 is TGCAGCGGCAAAGTGGCCGGGGCCAACGTCCTGACTTTC. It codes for CSGKVAGANVLTF. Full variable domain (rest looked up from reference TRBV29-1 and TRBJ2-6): SAVISQKPSRDICQRGTSLTIQCQVDSQVTMMFWYRQQPGQSLTLIATANQGSEATYESGFVIDKFPISRPNLTFSTLTVSNMSPEDSSIYLCSGKVAGANVLTFGAGSRLTVL.

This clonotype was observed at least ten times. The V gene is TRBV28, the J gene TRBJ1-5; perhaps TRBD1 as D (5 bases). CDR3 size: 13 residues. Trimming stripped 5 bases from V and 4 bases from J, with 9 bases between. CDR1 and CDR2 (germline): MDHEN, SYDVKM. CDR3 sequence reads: CASSREGNQPQHF. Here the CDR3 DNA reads TGTGCCAGCAGTCGGGAGGGGAATCAGCCCCAGCATTTT.

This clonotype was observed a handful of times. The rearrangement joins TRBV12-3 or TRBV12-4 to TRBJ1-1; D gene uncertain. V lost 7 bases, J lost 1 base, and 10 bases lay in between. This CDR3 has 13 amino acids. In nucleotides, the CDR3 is TGTGCCAGCACCCCAGGATGGAACACTGAAGCTTTCTTT. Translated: CASTPGWNTEAFF.